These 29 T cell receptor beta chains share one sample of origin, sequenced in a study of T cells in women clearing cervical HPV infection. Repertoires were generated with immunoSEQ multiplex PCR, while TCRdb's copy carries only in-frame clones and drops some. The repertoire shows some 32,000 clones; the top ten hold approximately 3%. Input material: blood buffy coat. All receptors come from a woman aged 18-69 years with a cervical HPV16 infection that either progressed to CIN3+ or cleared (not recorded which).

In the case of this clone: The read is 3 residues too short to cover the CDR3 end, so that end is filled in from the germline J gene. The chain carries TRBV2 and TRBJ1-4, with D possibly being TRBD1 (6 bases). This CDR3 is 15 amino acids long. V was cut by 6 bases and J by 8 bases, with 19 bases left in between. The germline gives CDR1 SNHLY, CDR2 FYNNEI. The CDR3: CASRGTTGWREKLFF. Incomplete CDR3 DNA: TGTGCCAGCAGGGGGACCACAGGGTGGAGGGAAAAA.

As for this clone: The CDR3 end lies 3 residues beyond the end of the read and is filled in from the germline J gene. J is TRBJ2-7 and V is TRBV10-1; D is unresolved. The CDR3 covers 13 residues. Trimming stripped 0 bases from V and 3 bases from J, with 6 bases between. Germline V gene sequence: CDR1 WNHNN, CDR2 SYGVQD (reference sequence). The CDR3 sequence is CASSESNIYEQYF. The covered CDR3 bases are TGCGCCAGCAGTGAGTCAAACATCTACGAG.

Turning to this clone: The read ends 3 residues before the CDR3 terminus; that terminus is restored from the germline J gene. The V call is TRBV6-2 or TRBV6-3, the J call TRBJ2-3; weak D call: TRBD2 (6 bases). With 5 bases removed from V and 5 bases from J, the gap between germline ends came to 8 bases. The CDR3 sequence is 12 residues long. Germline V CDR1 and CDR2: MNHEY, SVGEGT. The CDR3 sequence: CASSPREDTQYF. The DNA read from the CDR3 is TGTGCCAGCAGTCCGCGGGAAGATACG.

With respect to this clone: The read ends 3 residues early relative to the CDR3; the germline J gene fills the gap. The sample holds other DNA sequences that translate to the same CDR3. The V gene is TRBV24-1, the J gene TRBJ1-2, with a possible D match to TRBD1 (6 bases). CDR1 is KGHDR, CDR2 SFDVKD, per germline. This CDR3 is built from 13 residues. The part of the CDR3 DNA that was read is TGTGCCACCAGTGATTTGACAGGGAGAGGG. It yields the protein CATSDLTGRG. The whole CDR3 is CATSDLTGRGYTF.

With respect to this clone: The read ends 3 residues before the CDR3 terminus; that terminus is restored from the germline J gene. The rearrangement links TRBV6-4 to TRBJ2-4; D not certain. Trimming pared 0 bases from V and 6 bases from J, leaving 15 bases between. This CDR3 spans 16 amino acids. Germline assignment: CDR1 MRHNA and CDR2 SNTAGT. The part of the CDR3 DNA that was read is TGTGCCAGCAGTGACTCGATGACTTTTAAGACAAACATT. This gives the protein CASSDSMTFKTNI. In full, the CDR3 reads CASSDSMTFKTNIQYF.

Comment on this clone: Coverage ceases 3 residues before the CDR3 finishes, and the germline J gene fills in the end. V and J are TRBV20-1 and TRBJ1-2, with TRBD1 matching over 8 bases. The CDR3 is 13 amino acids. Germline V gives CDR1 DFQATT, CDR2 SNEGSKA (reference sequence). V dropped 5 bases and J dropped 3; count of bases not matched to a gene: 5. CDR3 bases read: TGCAGTGCTTCACAGGGGGTCGACTATGGC. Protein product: CSASQGVDYG. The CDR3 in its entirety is CSASQGVDYGYTF.

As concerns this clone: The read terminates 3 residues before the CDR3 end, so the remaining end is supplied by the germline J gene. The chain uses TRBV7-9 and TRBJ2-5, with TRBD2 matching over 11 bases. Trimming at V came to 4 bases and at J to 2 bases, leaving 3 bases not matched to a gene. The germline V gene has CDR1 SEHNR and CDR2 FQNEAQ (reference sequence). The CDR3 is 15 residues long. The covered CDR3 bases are TGTGCCAGCAGCTCACTAGCGGGGGCGCAAGAGACC. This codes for CASSSLAGAQET. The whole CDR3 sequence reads CASSSLAGAQETQYF.

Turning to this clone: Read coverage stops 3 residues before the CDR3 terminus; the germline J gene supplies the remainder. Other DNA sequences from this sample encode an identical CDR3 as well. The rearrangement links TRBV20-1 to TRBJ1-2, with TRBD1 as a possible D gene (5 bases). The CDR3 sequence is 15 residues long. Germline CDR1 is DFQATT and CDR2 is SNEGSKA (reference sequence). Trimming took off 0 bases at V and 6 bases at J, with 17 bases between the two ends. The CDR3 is CSARDRQGGADGYTF. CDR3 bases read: TGCAGTGCTAGAGATAGGCAGGGTGGGGCTGATGGC.

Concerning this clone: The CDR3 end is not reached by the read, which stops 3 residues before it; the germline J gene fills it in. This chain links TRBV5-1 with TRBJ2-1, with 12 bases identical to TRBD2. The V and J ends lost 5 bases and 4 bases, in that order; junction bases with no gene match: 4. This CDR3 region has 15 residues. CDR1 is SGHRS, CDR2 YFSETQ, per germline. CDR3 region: CASRQTSGGYNEQFF. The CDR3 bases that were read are TGCGCCAGCAGACAGACTAGCGGGGGTTACAATGAG.

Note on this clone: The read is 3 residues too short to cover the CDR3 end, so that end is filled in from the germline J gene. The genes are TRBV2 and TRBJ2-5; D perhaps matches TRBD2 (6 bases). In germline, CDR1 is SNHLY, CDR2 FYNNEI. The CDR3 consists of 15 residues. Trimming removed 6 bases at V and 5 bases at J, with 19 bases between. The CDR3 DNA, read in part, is TGTGCCAGCAGGGGACTCGGCAGAGGAGGGGAGACC. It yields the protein CASRGLGRGGET. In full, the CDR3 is CASRGLGRGGETQYF.

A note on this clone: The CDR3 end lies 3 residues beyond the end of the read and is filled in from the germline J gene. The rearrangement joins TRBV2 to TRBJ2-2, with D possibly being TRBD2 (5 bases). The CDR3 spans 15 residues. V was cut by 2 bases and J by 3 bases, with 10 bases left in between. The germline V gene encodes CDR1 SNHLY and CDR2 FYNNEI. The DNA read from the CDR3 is TGTGCCAGCAGTGAACAGCCCGGGGACACCGGGGAG. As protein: CASSEQPGDTGE. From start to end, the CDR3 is CASSEQPGDTGELFF. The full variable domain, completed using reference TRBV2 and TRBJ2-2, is EPEVTQTPSHQVTQMGQEVILRCVPISNHLYFYWYRQILGQKVEFLVSFYNNEISEKSEIFDDQFSVERPDGSNFTLKIRSTKLEDSAMYFCASSEQPGDTGELFFGEGSRLTVL.

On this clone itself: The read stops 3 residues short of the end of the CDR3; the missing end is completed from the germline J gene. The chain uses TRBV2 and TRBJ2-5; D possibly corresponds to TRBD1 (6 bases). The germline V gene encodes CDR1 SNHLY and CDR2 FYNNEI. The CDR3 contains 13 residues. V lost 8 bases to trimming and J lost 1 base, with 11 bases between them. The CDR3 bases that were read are TGTGCCAGCCATGGACAGATCCAAGAGACC. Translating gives CASHGQIQET. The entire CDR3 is CASHGQIQETQYF.

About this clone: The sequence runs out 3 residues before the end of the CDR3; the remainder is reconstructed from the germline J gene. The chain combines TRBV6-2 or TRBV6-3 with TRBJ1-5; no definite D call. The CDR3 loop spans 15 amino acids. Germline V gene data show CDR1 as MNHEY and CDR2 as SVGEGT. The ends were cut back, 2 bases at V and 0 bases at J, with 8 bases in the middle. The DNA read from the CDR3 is TGTGCCAGCAGTTACGCCGGTGGTAGCAATCAGCCC. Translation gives CASSYAGGSNQP. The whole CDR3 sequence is CASSYAGGSNQPQHF.

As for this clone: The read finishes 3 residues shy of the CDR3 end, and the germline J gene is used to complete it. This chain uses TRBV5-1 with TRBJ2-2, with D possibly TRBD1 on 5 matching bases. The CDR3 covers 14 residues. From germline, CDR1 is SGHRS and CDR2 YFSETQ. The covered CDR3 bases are TGCGCCAGCAGCCCGGACCCTGGGGCCAACGTG. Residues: CASSPDPGANV. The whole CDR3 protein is CASSPDPGANVLFF.

This chain's CDR3 is CASSIKGGAYNEQFF. CDR3 DNA, as far as it was read: TGTGCCAGTAGTATTAAGGGGGGGGCCTACAATGAG. The rearrangement links TRBV19 to TRBJ2-1, with a weak D call TRBD2 (7 bases). The CDR3 is cut off 3 residues early in the read; its end comes from the germline J gene. Germline assignment: CDR1 LNHDA and CDR2 SQIVND (reference sequence). The CDR3 consists of 15 residues. Between the trimmed V and J ends, which lost 3 bases and 2 bases, there was a span of 11 bases.

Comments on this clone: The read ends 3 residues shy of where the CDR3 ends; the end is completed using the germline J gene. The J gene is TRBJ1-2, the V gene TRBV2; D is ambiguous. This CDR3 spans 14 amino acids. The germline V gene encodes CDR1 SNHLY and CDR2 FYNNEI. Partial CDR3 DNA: TGTGCCAGCAGAGACTCGTCGGTTAGCTCCGGC. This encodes CASRDSSVSSG. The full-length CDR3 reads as CASRDSSVSSGYTF. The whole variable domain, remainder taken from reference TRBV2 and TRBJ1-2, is EPEVTQTPSHQVTQMGQEVILRCVPISNHLYFYWYRQILGQKVEFLVSFYNNEISEKSEIFDDQFSVERPDGSNFTLKIRSTKLEDSAMYFCASRDSSVSSGYTFGSGTRLTVV.

CDR3 residues: CASSKGQGASTQYF. The sequenced CDR3 bases are TGTGCCAGCAGTAAGGGACAGGGGGCCTCCACC. The rearrangement uses TRBV2 and TRBJ2-5, with 12 bases identical to TRBD1. The CDR3 end is not reached by the read, which stops 3 residues before it; the germline J gene fills it in. CDR1 and CDR2 (germline): SNHLY, FYNNEI. The CDR3 is 14 residues long.

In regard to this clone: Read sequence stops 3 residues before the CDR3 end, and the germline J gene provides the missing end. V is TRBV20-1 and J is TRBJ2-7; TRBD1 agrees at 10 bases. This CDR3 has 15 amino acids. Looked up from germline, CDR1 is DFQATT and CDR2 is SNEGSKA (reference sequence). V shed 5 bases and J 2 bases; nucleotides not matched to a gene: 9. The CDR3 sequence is CSAQNRDRGTYEQYF. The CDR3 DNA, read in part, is TGCAGTGCTCAAAACCGGGACAGGGGAACCTACGAG.

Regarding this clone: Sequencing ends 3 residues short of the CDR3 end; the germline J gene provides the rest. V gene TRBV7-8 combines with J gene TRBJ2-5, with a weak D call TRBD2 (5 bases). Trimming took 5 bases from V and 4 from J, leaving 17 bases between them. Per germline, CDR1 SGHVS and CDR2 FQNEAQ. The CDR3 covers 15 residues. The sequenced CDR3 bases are TGTGCCAGCAGCCTTAGCTCTTTTCGGGGAGAGACC. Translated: CASSLSSFRGET. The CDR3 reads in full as CASSLSSFRGETQYF.

The sequenced CDR3 bases are TGTGCCAGCAGCTTGGTTAATCGCTCCTACGAG. Its protein product is CASSLVNRSYE. The CDR3 in its entirety is CASSLVNRSYEQYF. The chain is built from TRBV5-5 and TRBJ2-7; no firm D call. The read gets to within 3 residues of the CDR3 end, and the germline J gene fills in the rest. Germline V lookup: CDR1 SGHKS, CDR2 YYEKEE (reference sequence). Trimming pared 0 bases from V and 0 bases from J, leaving 7 bases between. This CDR3 is built from 14 residues. Supplemented by reference TRBV5-5 and TRBJ2-7, the full variable domain reads DAGVTQSPTHLIKTRGQQVTLRCSPISGHKSVSWYQQVLGQGPQFIFQYYEKEERGRGNFPDRFSARQFPNYSSELNVNALLLGDSALYLCASSLVNRSYEQYFGPGTRLTVT.

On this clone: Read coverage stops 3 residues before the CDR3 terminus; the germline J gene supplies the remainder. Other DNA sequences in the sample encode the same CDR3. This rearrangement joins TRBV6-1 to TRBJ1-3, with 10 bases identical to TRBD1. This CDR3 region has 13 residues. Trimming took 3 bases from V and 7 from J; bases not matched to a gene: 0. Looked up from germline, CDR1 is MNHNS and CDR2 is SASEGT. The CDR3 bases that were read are TGTGCCAGCAGTGAGGGACAGGGGAACACC. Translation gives CASSEGQGNT. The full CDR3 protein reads CASSEGQGNTIYF.

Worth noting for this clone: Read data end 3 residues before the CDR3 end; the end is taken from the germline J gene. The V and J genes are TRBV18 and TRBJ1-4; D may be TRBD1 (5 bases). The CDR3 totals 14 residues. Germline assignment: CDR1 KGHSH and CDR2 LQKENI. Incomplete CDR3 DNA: TGTGCCAGCTCACCTGTAATCGAAGGGGCGCCA. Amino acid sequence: CASSPVIEGAP. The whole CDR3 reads CASSPVIEGAPLFF.

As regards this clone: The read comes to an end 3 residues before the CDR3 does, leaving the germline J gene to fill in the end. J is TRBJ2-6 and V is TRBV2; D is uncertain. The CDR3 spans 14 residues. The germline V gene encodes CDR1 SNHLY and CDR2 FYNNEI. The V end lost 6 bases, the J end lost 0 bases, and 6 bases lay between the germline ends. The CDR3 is CASSLSSGANVLTF. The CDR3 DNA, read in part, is TGTGCCAGCAGCCTTAGCTCTGGGGCCAACGTC.

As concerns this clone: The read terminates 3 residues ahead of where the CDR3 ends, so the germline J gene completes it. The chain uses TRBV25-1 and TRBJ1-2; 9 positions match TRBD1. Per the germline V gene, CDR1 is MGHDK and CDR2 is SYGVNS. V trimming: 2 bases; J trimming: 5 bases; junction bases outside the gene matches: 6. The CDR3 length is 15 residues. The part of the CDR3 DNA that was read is TGTGCCAGCAGTGAACCGGACAGGGGTCCATATGGC. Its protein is CASSEPDRGPYG. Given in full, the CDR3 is CASSEPDRGPYGYTF.

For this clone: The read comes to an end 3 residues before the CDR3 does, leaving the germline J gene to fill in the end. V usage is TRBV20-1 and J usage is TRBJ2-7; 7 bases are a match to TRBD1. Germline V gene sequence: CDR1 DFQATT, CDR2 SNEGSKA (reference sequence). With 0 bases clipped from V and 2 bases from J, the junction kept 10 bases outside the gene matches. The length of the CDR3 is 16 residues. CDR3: CSARDQQGLRTYEQYF. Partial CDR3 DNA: TGCAGTGCTAGAGATCAACAGGGGTTACGGACCTACGAG.

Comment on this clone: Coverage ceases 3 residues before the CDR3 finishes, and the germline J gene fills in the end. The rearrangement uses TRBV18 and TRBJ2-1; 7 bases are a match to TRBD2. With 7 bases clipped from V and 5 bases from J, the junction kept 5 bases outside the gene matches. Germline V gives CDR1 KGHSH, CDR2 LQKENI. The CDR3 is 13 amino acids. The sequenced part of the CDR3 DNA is TGTGCCAGCTGCAGCGGGGTTCACAATGAG. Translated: CASCSGVHNE. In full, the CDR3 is CASCSGVHNEQFF.

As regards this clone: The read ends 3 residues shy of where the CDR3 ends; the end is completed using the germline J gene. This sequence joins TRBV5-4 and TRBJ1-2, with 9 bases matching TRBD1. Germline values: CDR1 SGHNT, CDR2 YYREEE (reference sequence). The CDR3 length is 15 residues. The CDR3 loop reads CASGWPGTGLAGYTF. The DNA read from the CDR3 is TGTGCCAGCGGCTGGCCCGGGACAGGGCTGGCAGGC.

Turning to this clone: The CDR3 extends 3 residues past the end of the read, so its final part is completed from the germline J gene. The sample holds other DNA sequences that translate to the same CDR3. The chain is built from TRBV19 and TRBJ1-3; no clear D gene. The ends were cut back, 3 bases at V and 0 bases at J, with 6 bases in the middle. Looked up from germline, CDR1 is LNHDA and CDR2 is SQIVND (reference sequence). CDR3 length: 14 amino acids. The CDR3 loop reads CASSMRGSGNTIYF. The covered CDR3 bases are TGTGCCAGTAGTATGCGGGGCTCTGGAAACACC.

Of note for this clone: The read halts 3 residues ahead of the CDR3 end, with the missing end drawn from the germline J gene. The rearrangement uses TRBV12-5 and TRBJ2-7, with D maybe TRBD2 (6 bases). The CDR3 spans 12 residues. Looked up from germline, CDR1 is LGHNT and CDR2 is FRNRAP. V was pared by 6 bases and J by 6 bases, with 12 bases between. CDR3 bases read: TGTGCTAGTGGGTACCCGGGACTCGAG. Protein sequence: CASGYPGLE. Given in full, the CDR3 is CASGYPGLEQYF.